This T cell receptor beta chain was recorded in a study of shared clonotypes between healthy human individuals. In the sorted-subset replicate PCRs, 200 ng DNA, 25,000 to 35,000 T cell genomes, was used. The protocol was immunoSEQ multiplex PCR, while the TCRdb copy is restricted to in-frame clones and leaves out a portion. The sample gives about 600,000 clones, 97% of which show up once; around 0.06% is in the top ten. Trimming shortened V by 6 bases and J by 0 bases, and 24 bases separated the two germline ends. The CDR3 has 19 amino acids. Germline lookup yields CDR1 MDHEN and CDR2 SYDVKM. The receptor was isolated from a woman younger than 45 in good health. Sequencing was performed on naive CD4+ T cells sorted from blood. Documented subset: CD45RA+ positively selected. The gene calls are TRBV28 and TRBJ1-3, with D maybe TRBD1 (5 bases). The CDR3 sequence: CASRPLAGPYRSSGNTIYF. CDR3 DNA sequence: TGTGCCAGCAGGCCTCTGGCCGGTCCATACAGGTCCTCTGGAAACACCATATATTTT.